These 8 T cell receptor beta chains were all obtained from the same sample, sequenced in a study of molecular identifiers for immune sequencing clone quantification listed by TCRdb under 2018. Preparation of the library involved PCR. TCRdb shows the sequencer as Illumina HiSeq 4000. TCRdb reanalyzed the raw reads on its own, using fastp at Q25 for trimming and MiXCR for clone calling, and kept in-frame beta chains. Identical CDR3 protein sequences are pooled into one entry, listed with their most common genes and DNA. For this sample there are 460,000 or so distinct CDR3 sequences; about a fifth appear just once. The top ten constitute roughly 0.81% of the sample. The sequencing input was naive CD8+ T cells from blood, with Jurkat cell RNA spiked in. This sample's cell subset or site label indicates: FACS-sorted CD8+CD4-CCR7+CD45RA+ naive T cells. The receptors shown here come from a human donor in good health. Some libraries in this study had Jurkat cell RNA spiked in.

This clonotype was seen only a few times. V is TRBV19 and J is TRBJ1-3; D is perhaps TRBD1 (5 bases). V gave up 3 bases and J gave up 0 bases, with 9 bases separating them. The CDR3 length is 15 residues. CDR1 and CDR2 (germline): LNHDA, SQIVND (reference sequence). For the CDR3, the DNA is TGTGCCAGTAGTATTGGGACGCGCTCTGGAAACACCATATATTTT. Translated, it gives CASSIGTRSGNTIYF. The variable domain in full, completed from reference TRBV19 and TRBJ1-3, reads DGGITQSPKYLFRKEGQNVTLSCEQNLNHDAMYWYRQDPGQGLRLIYYSQIVNDFQKGDIAEGYSVSREKKESFPLTVTSAQKNPTAFYLCASSIGTRSGNTIYFGEGSWLTVV.

This clonotype appeared many times. This chain uses TRBV20-1 with TRBJ1-1; D gene ambiguous. The CDR3 has 15 residues. Per the germline V gene, CDR1 is DFQATT and CDR2 is SNEGSKA (reference sequence). The ends were cut back, 3 bases at V and 0 bases at J, with 14 bases in the middle. The CDR3 DNA reads as TGCAGTGCTAGCCCGCTAAGCGAAATGAACACTGAAGCTTTCTTT. Its translation: CSASPLSEMNTEAFF.

This clonotype was recorded a few times. The chain uses TRBV28 and TRBJ2-1; 10 nucleotides align to TRBD2. The CDR3 is 16 amino acids. Germline values: CDR1 MDHEN, CDR2 SYDVKM. V shed 5 bases and J 3 bases; nucleotides not matched to a gene: 7. The CDR3: CASSTPGLAFYNEQFF. CDR3 in DNA: TGTGCCAGCAGTACCCCGGGACTAGCGTTCTACAATGAGCAGTTCTTC. The full variable domain, rest sourced from reference TRBV28 and TRBJ2-1, is DVKVTQSSRYLVKRTGEKVFLECVQDMDHENMFWYRQDPGLGLRLIYFSYDVKMKEKGDIPEGYSVSREKKERFSLILESASTNQTSMYLCASSTPGLAFYNEQFFGPGTRLTVL.

The V call is TRBV7-9, the J call TRBJ2-1; D uncertain. Trimming removed 1 base at V and 10 bases at J, with 11 bases between. CDR3 size: 13 residues. Germline V gene lookup returns CDR1 SEHNR and CDR2 FQNEAQ (reference sequence). For the CDR3, the DNA is TGTGCCAGCAGCTTAGTGGTGGCCCCCGAGCAGTTCTTC. This gives the protein CASSLVVAPEQFF.

A word on this clonotype: Being one base from a much bigger clone, this may be a read error. The rearrangement joins TRBV6-1 to TRBJ2-7, with D unresolved. The CDR3 runs 11 residues. In germline, CDR1 is MNHNS, CDR2 SASEGT. CDR3 amino acids: CASSVMEEQCF. The CDR3 nucleotides read TGTGCCAGCAGTGTAATGGAAGAGCAGTGCTTC.

A note on this clonotype: The conserved phenylalanine or tryptophan is not found at the CDR3 terminus, so this likely reflects a read error. V usage is TRBV30 and J usage is TRBJ2-3; 7 nucleotides line up with TRBD2. Trimming removed 3 bases from V and 5 bases from J; junction bases left unmatched: 5. CDR1 GTSNPN and CDR2 SVGIG come from the germline V gene (reference sequence). CDR3 length: 13 residues. The chain's CDR3 is CAWRAGGGDTQYS. The CDR3 bases are TGTGCCTGGAGAGCAGGCGGGGGAGATACGCAGTATTCT.

A remark on this clonotype: No conserved phenylalanine or tryptophan ends this CDR3, so it is likely a read error. V is TRBV29-1 and J is TRBJ2-5, with D possibly TRBD2 on 5 matching bases. This CDR3 contains 14 residues. The V end was cut by 4 bases, the J end by 2 bases, with 14 bases between. Germline V lookup: CDR1 SQVTM, CDR2 ANQGSEA. The CDR3 DNA sequence: TGCAGCGTTGGTGCGCTAGCAATTCAAGAGACCCAGTACTCC. Translating gives CSVGALAIQETQYS.

This clonotype occurred many times. The chain carries TRBV12-3 or TRBV12-4 and TRBJ1-1, with 9 bases aligning to TRBD1. The CDR3 length is 15 residues. V shed 4 bases, J shed 4 bases, and the junction held 7 bases outside the gene matches. CDR3 nucleotide sequence: TGTGCCAGCAGTTGGGCCGGGACAGGGTTCACTGAAGCTTTCTTT. Its protein product is CASSWAGTGFTEAFF.